Listed here is a single T cell receptor beta chain. A read error may account for a junction end that differs from germline. This CDR3 has 12 residues. Enrollees, roughly 18 to 90 years old, lived in 25 or so US areas. Among Cohort 3 donors, those recovered had two negative PCRs, clearance, or symptom resolution. This sample was included in a study of blood T cell repertoires in COVID-19. Across the whole study: Whether acute or convalescent, the COVID-19 samples came from the United States, Italy and Spain.

In the source study's methods: Cell counts per sample came from amplifying reference gene primers. The repertoire was sequenced with immunoSEQ multiplex PCR; TCRdb's copy has only in-frame clones and lacks some. The D gene and trimming were derived from the DNA, and the V and J assignments and clone size from that table. The sample shows around 270,000 clones, approximately 85% of them seen only once. The V gene is TRBV12-3 or TRBV12-4, the J gene TRBJ2-5; no definite D call. The sequenced sample consisted of PBMCs or T cells enriched from blood (not recorded which). The source is a woman aged 30 to 39 who had recovered from COVID-19. The CDR3 spells CASSLDGASVNF. In nucleotides, the CDR3 is TGTGCCAGCAGTTTAGACGGTGCATCGGTCAACTTC.